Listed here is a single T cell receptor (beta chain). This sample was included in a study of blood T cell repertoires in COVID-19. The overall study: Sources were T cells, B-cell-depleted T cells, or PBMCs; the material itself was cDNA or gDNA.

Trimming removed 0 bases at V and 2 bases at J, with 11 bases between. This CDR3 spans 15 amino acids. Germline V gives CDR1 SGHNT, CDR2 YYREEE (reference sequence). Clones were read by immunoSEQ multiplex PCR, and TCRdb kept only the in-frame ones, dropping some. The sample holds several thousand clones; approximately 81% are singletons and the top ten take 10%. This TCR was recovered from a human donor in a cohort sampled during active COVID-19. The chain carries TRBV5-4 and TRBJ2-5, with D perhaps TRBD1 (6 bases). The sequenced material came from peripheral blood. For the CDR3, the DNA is TGTGCCAGCAGCTTGGCTCGGGACACACAAGAGACCCAGTACTTC. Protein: CASSLARDTQETQYF.